This T cell receptor beta chain was found in a study of post-analysis software for immune sequencing data. General observations from the study: The five TRBV segments detected at higher frequency in patients than in controls included TRBV5-6, TRBV5-1 and TRBV20-1.

This clonotype appeared once. No antigen is known for it. This CDR3 region has 15 residues. CDR1 is SGDLS and CDR2 is YYNGEE in the germline V gene. With 0 bases clipped from V and 4 bases from J, the junction kept 4 bases outside the gene matches. The TCR beta cDNA libraries carried unique molecular identifiers. Researchers reported some 500,000 cDNA molecules coming from 1 to 10 million T cells. TCRdb processed the PCR reads anew with MiXCR; each CDR3 protein has one entry. The table has over 700,000 distinct CDR3 sequences, around 27% seen once. J is TRBJ2-7 and V is TRBV9; 10 nucleotides align to TRBD2. Material for sequencing was blood. The TCR originated in a girl between 10 and 17 years old with multiple sclerosis. Here the CDR3 reads CASSVGTLAGYEQYF. Here the CDR3 DNA reads TGTGCCAGCAGCGTAGGGACACTAGCGGGATACGAGCAGTACTTC.